Listed below are T cell receptor beta chains from one sample, sequenced in a study of blood T cell repertoires in COVID-19. Here immunoSEQ multiplex PCR was the method, and the copy in TCRdb shows in-frame clones only, minus some. This table holds about 54,000 clones, approximately 88% found once. What was sequenced was peripheral blood. The receptor source for this set is a human donor in a cohort sampled during active COVID-19. CDR3s include the opening cysteine and the closing phenylalanine or tryptophan. The D gene is left open where the match is weak. Size is omitted from some rows. Given values are once, few, many or a class for expanded clones.

V	size	D	J	CDR3	DNA
TRBV6-5	-	-	TRBJ1-2	CASSLDRLANYGYTF	TGTGCCAGCAGCCTAGACCGTCTAGCTAACTATGGCTACACCTTC
TRBV19	-	TRBD1	TRBJ2-6	CASTSGTGLSGANVLTF	TGTGCCAGTACCTCGGGGACAGGGTTATCTGGGGCCAACGTCCTGACTTTC
TRBV6-6	-	TRBD1	TRBJ2-2	CASSFPTGGITGELFF	TGTGCCAGCAGTTTCCCCACAGGGGGCATCACCGGGGAGCTGTTTTTT
TRBV5-4	few	TRBD1	TRBJ1-2	CASSTGGRGYTF	TGTGCCAGCAGCACAGGGGGCCGCGGCTACACCTTC
TRBV5-4	-	TRBD2	TRBJ2-3	CASSFRAGRAGDTQYF	TGTGCCAGCAGCTTTCGGGCCGGGAGGGCGGGAGATACGCAGTATTTT
TRBV30	few	-	TRBJ1-1	CAWSATGNTEAFF	TGTGCCTGGAGTGCGACAGGGAACACTGAAGCTTTCTTT
TRBV18	-	TRBD2	TRBJ2-7	CASSPREGTIGQYF	TGTGCCAGCTCACCCAGGGAGGGCACTATTGGGCAGTACTTC
TRBV4-3	few	-	TRBJ1-1	CASSQDPGKGNTEAFF	TGCGCCAGCAGCCAAGATCCAGGGAAGGGGAACACTGAAGCTTTCTTT
TRBV2	-	TRBD1	TRBJ1-5	CASVGTVRGQPQHF	TGTGCCAGCGTAGGGACAGTGCGGGGTCAGCCCCAGCATTTT
TRBV7-9	-	-	TRBJ1-5	CASSLGRGNQPQHF	TGTGCCAGCAGCTTAGGCAGGGGCAATCAGCCCCAGCATTTT
TRBV5-5	-	-	TRBJ2-6	CASSRQGTGANVLTF	TGTGCCAGCAGCCGTCAGGGGACCGGGGCCAACGTCCTGACTTTC
TRBV4-1	-	TRBD2	TRBJ2-1	CASSLAGSEQFF	TGCGCCAGCAGTCTAGCGGGATCCGAGCAGTTCTTC
TRBV2	-	-	TRBJ1-3	CASIGSRPGNTIYF	TGTGCCAGCATTGGTAGCCGACCTGGAAACACCATATATTTT
TRBV19	-	TRBD1	TRBJ2-7	CASSGTGHEQYF	TGTGCCAGTAGTGGGACAGGCCACGAGCAGTACTTC
TRBV7-8	-	-	TRBJ2-2	CASSLSQTGELFF	TGTGCCAGCAGCTTATCACAGACCGGGGAGCTGTTTTTT
TRBV30	-	TRBD1	TRBJ2-7	CAWSFRDRDYEQYF	TGTGCCTGGAGTTTCCGGGACAGGGACTACGAGCAGTACTTC
TRBV19	-	TRBD1	TRBJ1-5	CASTFFGQGGQPQHF	TGTGCCAGTACCTTTTTCGGACAGGGAGGACAGCCCCAGCATTTT
TRBV9	once	-	TRBJ2-1	CASSVGRARRNEQFF	TGTGCCAGCAGCGTCGGGCGGGCTCGAAGGAATGAGCAGTTCTTC
TRBV7-2	-	TRBD2	TRBJ2-1	CASSLEGLAGGSHNEQFF	TGTGCCAGCAGCTTAGAGGGACTAGCGGGAGGTTCTCACAATGAGCAGTTCTTC
TRBV7-2	-	-	TRBJ2-2	CASRAYNTGELFF	TGTGCCAGCAGGGCTTACAACACCGGGGAGCTGTTTTTT
TRBV5-1	-	TRBD1	TRBJ2-2	CASSSGQGNTGELFF	TGCGCCAGCAGCTCGGGACAGGGGAACACCGGGGAGCTGTTTTTT
TRBV5-1	-	TRBD2	TRBJ2-3	CASSLRGLAGSPDTQYF	TGCGCCAGCAGCTTGCGGGGACTAGCGGGTTCCCCAGATACGCAGTATTTT
TRBV5-1	-	TRBD1	TRBJ2-5	CASGFRGQGLETQYF	TGCGCCAGCGGCTTTCGGGGACAGGGTCTCGAGACCCAGTACTTC
TRBV5-8	-	TRBD1	TRBJ1-6	CASRDRNSPLHF	TGTGCCAGCAGGGACAGGAATTCACCCCTCCACTTT
TRBV7-9	-	TRBD1	TRBJ2-7	CASSLGGTGDEQYF	TGTGCCAGCAGCTTAGGGGGGACAGGGGACGAGCAGTACTTC
TRBV7-9	-	TRBD1	TRBJ1-1	CASSRQGYEAFF	TGTGCCAGCAGCAGACAGGGGTATGAAGCTTTCTTT
TRBV6-6	-	TRBD1	TRBJ1-4	CASSRNRGQVGENEKLFF	TGTGCCAGCAGTCGAAATCGCGGACAGGTGGGAGAGAATGAAAAACTGTTTTTT
TRBV5-1	-	-	TRBJ2-3	CASSLVGGDTQYF	TGCGCCAGCAGCTTGGTTGGCGGAGATACGCAGTATTTT
TRBV11-2	-	-	TRBJ2-1	CASNGREYEQFF	TGTGCCAGCAACGGGAGAGAGTATGAGCAGTTCTTC
TRBV6-5	-	-	TRBJ2-2	CASTRGLTGELFF	TGTGCCAGCACCCGGGGACTGACCGGGGAGCTGTTTTTT
TRBV19	-	TRBD1	TRBJ2-3	CASSIWGGQGITDTQYF	TGTGCCAGTAGTATTTGGGGCGGACAGGGCATCACAGATACGCAGTATTTT
TRBV30	-	-	TRBJ2-7	CAWSWGRGRYEQYF	TGTGCCTGGAGTTGGGGCAGGGGGAGGTACGAGCAGTACTTC
TRBV7-9	-	TRBD2	TRBJ2-7	CASSPSGSGRADEQYF	TGTGCCAGCAGCCCATCGGGAAGCGGGAGGGCGGATGAGCAGTACTTC
TRBV6-5	-	TRBD2	TRBJ2-7	CASNAGTSGSYEQYF	TGTGCCAGCAACGCCGGGACTAGCGGGAGCTACGAGCAGTACTTC
TRBV24-1	-	TRBD2	TRBJ2-7	CATFLGLAGGAVSYEQYF	TGTGCCACCTTCCTGGGGCTAGCGGGAGGCGCCGTCTCCTACGAGCAGTACTTC
TRBV7-2	-	TRBD2	TRBJ2-1	CASSQSGGTYNEQFF	TGTGCCAGCAGCCAGAGCGGGGGGACCTACAATGAGCAGTTCTTC
TRBV6-2/TRBV6-3	few	TRBD1	TRBJ2-7	CASSYTPRTGGEQYF	TGTGCCAGCAGTTACACCCCTCGGACAGGGGGCGAGCAGTACTTC
TRBV11-2	once	TRBD1	TRBJ2-2	CASSFDRVGGELFF	TGTGCCAGCAGCTTCGACAGGGTGGGCGGGGAGCTGTTTTTT
TRBV19	-	-	TRBJ1-4	CASSIGTTATNEKLFF	TGTGCCAGTAGTATCGGCACGACTGCAACTAATGAAAAACTGTTTTTT
TRBV4-3	-	TRBD1	TRBJ1-6	CASSQDARGQESPLHF	TGCGCCAGCAGCCAAGATGCCCGCGGACAGGAATCACCCCTCCACTTT
TRBV9	-	TRBD1	TRBJ1-4	CASSTGTGNEKLFF	TGTGCCAGCAGTACCGGGACAGGGAATGAAAAACTGTTTTTT
TRBV11-3	few	-	TRBJ1-1	CASSLGAANTEAFF	TGTGCCAGCAGCTTAGGAGCGGCGAACACTGAAGCTTTCTTT
TRBV5-1	-	-	TRBJ2-1	CASSLGAVAREQFF	TGCGCCAGCAGCTTGGGGGCTGTTGCCCGGGAGCAGTTCTTC
TRBV7-9	-	TRBD1	TRBJ1-1	CASSRGQGIHTEAFF	TGTGCCAGCAGCCGAGGACAGGGAATACACACTGAAGCTTTCTTT
TRBV7-6	-	-	TRBJ2-7	CASSLGSVHSYEQYF	TGTGCCAGCAGCTTAGGGTCAGTACACTCCTACGAGCAGTACTTC
TRBV6-5	-	-	TRBJ1-1	CASKNRAKNTEAFF	TGTGCCAGCAAAAACAGGGCTAAAAACACTGAAGCTTTCTTT
TRBV3-1/TRBV3-2	-	TRBD2	TRBJ2-1	CASTPGTSGLSSYNEQFF	TGTGCCAGCACCCCCGGGACTAGCGGTCTGTCCTCCTACAATGAGCAGTTCTTC
TRBV19	few	-	TRBJ1-5	CASTDYNQPQHF	TGTGCCAGTACAGACTACAATCAGCCCCAGCATTTT
TRBV7-2	-	-	TRBJ2-7	CASSLDGVNSYEQYF	TGTGCCAGCAGCTTAGACGGGGTGAACTCCTACGAGCAGTACTTC
TRBV30	-	-	TRBJ2-5	CAWSVGGSQETQYF	TGTGCCTGGAGTGTAGGAGGTTCGCAGGAGACCCAGTACTTC
TRBV14	-	TRBD2	TRBJ2-3	CASSQWVAGGDTQYF	TGTGCCAGCAGCCAATGGGTAGCGGGAGGAGATACGCAGTATTTT
TRBV7-3	-	-	TRBJ1-1	CASSLRGGGTEAFF	TGTGCCAGCAGCCTCAGGGGCGGAGGCACTGAAGCTTTCTTT